Presented here are 15 T cell receptor beta chains from one specimen sequenced in a study of beta chain features in type 1 diabetes. Reverse transcription of all isolated RNA meant that expressed TCRB transcripts were sequenced. Method: immunoSEQ multiplex PCR; TCRdb's copy keeps in-frame clones and lacks some. This table holds under 300,000 clones, less than 35% found once. Sequencing was performed on central memory CD4+ T cells from blood. These receptors came from a man younger than 40 in good health.

The table lists this clone with a few counts. The J gene is TRBJ2-3, the V gene TRBV4-3, with D perhaps matching TRBD2 (6 bases). Trimming shortened V by 3 bases and J by 0 bases, and 13 bases separated the two germline ends. CDR1 and CDR2 (germline): LGHNA, YSLEER. CDR3 length: 16 residues. The CDR3 nucleotides are TGCGCCAGCAGCCAGCGGACGGGGACTAGCACAGATACGCAGTATTTT. It codes for CASSQRTGTSTDTQYF.

The chain has TRBV25-1 and TRBJ2-5, with TRBD2 matching 7 bases. V was clipped by 3 bases and J by 4 bases; unmatched bases: 2. There are 13 residues in the CDR3. Germline values: CDR1 MGHDK, CDR2 SYGVNS. CDR3 DNA: TGTGCCAGCAGTGAGGGAGGGTTAGAGACCCAGTACTTC. It codes for CASSEGGLETQYF. The full variable domain, with the rest looked up from reference TRBV25-1 and TRBJ2-5, is EADIYQTPRYLVIGTGKKITLECSQTMGHDKMYWYQQDPGMELHLIHYSYGVNSTEKGDLSSESTVSRIRTEHFPLTLESARPSHTSQYLCASSEGGLETQYFGPGTRLLVL.

This chain joins TRBV7-2 and TRBJ2-3; TRBD2 matches at 9 bases. The J segment lost 4 bases and the V segment lost 1 base, leaving 6 bases of the junction unmatched. CDR3 length: 16 residues. Germline CDR1 SGHTA, CDR2 FQGNSA. The DNA of the CDR3 is TGTGCCAGCAGCTTAGGTAGCGGGAGAAGTCCAGATACGCAGTATTTT. It codes for CASSLGSGRSPDTQYF. The full variable domain, rest sourced from reference TRBV7-2 and TRBJ2-3, is GAGVSQSPSNKVTEKGKDVELRCDPISGHTALYWYRQSLGQGLEFLIYFQGNSAPDKSGLPSDRFSAERTGGSVSTLTIQRTQQEDSAVYLCASSLGSGRSPDTQYFGPGTRLTVL.

A few counts support this clone. This chain uses TRBV7-2 with TRBJ2-1; TRBD1 matches 7 bases. This CDR3 is built from 14 residues. V shed 1 base and J 6 bases; nucleotides not matched to a gene: 3. Germline CDR1 SGHTA, CDR2 FQGNSA. The DNA of the CDR3 is TGTGCCAGCAGCTTAGGACCAGGGGGCAATGAGCAGTTCTTC. It specifies CASSLGPGGNEQFF.

The V call is TRBV27, the J call TRBJ2-6; TRBD1 matches at 7 bases. Trimming took 1 base from V and 0 from J; bases not matched to a gene: 3. Germline V gives CDR1 MNHEY, CDR2 SMNVEV (reference sequence). The CDR3 has 17 amino acids. The CDR3 protein is CASSLWGQSSGANVLTF. CDR3 sequence (DNA): TGTGCCAGCAGTTTATGGGGACAGTCCTCTGGGGCCAACGTCCTGACTTTC.

This clone was observed a handful of times. The chain uses TRBV12-5 and TRBJ2-5; 9 bases line up with TRBD1. CDR1 is LGHNT and CDR2 is FRNRAP in the germline V gene. The V segment lost 4 bases and the J segment 5 bases; nucleotides outside the gene matches: 5. This CDR3 has 14 residues. CDR3 nucleotide sequence: TGTGCTAGTGGTTCTACAGGGGGCGTGGAGACCCAGTACTTC. It encodes CASGSTGGVETQYF.

This clone was seen at least ten times. This chain uses TRBV11-3 with TRBJ2-1, with 7 bases that match TRBD1. CDR1 is SGHNT and CDR2 is YENEEA in the germline V gene. V shed 4 bases and J 0 bases; nucleotides not matched to a gene: 0. This CDR3 contains 14 residues. Written as DNA, the CDR3 is TGTGCCAGCAGCTCAGGGGGCTCCTACAATGAGCAGTTCTTC. Protein product: CASSSGGSYNEQFF.

The chain recombines TRBV20-1 with TRBJ2-7; D gene ambiguous. Germline V gene sequence: CDR1 DFQATT, CDR2 SNEGSKA (reference sequence). CDR3 length: 10 residues. V was cut by 5 bases and J by 4 bases, with 6 bases left in between. CDR3 bases: TGCAGTGCTCTTAATTACGAGCAGTACTTC. It is translated as CSALNYEQYF.

The chain recombines TRBV27 with TRBJ2-7; the D gene could be TRBD1 or TRBD2 (5 bases each). Deletions cut 3 bases from V and 3 bases from J, with 12 bases between. CDR3 length: 14 residues. Per the germline V gene, CDR1 is MNHEY and CDR2 is SMNVEV (reference sequence). This CDR3 reads CASSFRPGSYEQYF. CDR3 coding DNA: TGTGCCAGCAGTTTTCGGCCAGGGAGCTACGAGCAGTACTTC.

V usage is TRBV6-5 and J usage is TRBJ1-1, with 9 nucleotides matching TRBD1. The V gene's germline CDR1 is MNHEY and CDR2 SVGAGI. The CDR3 loop spans 14 amino acids. J gave up 5 bases and V 5 bases, and 6 bases lay outside the gene matches. CDR3 bases: TGTGCCAGCAGTCGGGGACAGGGAGGAACTGAAGCTTTCTTT. It translates to CASSRGQGGTEAFF.

This clone was detected a few times. This chain links TRBV7-9 with TRBJ1-2; TRBD1 aligns across 8 bases. Germline V gene lookup returns CDR1 SEHNR and CDR2 FQNEAQ (reference sequence). The CDR3 loop spans 16 amino acids. V trimming: 5 bases; J trimming: 5 bases; junction bases outside the gene matches: 13. The CDR3 loop is CASSQPTGELQYGYTF. The CDR3 DNA reads TGTGCCAGCAGCCAGCCGACAGGGGAACTTCAGTATGGCTACACCTTC.

The chain links TRBV29-1 to TRBJ1-4; D is perhaps TRBD1 (5 bases). V was clipped by 5 bases and J by 8 bases, with 15 bases between them. The CDR3 sequence is 13 residues long. Looked up from germline, CDR1 is SQVTM and CDR2 is ANQGSEA. In DNA, the CDR3 is TGCAGCGTTAGTATAGGGGCTCGGGAAAAACTGTTTTTT. The encoded protein is CSVSIGAREKLFF.

A few counts support this clone. This sequence joins TRBV11-2 and TRBJ2-7; TRBD1 is a possible D gene (5 bases). V lost 6 bases and J lost 7, with 22 bases in between. The germline CDR1 and CDR2 sequences are SGHAT and FQNNGV. This CDR3 contains 15 residues. The CDR3 region has the DNA TGTGCCAGCAGTCATTCGGAGCAAGGGGCTCGGGAGCAGTACTTC. It specifies CASSHSEQGAREQYF.

This chain links TRBV23-1 with TRBJ1-4; 7 bases are shared with TRBD1. TRBV23-1 is an ORF, with its function uncertain. This CDR3 region has 17 residues. V shed 6 bases, J shed 8 bases, and the junction held 18 bases outside the gene matches. CDR3 in amino acids: CASRFKILGTVREKLFF. Here the CDR3 DNA reads TGCGCCAGCAGATTTAAGATTCTAGGGACAGTAAGAGAAAAACTGTTTTTT.

This clone has more than one count but fewer than ten. V gene TRBV5-1 combines with J gene TRBJ2-3; the D call may be TRBD1 or TRBD2 (5 bases each). The CDR3 totals 15 residues. In germline, CDR1 is SGHRS, CDR2 YFSETQ. V was pared by 2 bases and J by 3 bases, with 13 bases between. The CDR3 sequence: CASSFEGRGTDTQYF. CDR3 nucleotides: TGCGCCAGCAGCTTCGAGGGACGGGGAACAGATACGCAGTATTTT.